The rows below give T cell receptor beta chains drawn from one sample of a study of shared clonotypes between healthy human individuals. Some clones are missing from TCRdb's copy, which holds only in-frame ones; the method was immunoSEQ multiplex PCR. The sample consists of about 2.4 million clones, roughly 93% of them appearing once. Material for sequencing was naive CD4+ T cells from PBMCs. These receptors were obtained from a man between 18 and 29 years old in good health. Some clones in this sample may be carry-over from other donors' samples. Both conserved end residues are trimmed from each CDR3. Fields, in order: V gene, CDR3 protein.

>TRBV5-1
ASRQGATVSNTGELF
>TRBV9
ASSAGTAQETQY
>TRBV28
ASSTTGLGYSNQPQH
>TRBV7-2
ASSLGPSGSTDTQY
>TRBV9
ASSVVGGMGELF
>TRBV11-2
ASSLESHPGANVLT
>TRBV9
ASHRVETDTQY
>TRBV2
ASSSSGSYDNEQF
>TRBV27
ASSLGRVLGGELF
>TRBV7-2
ASSLVASNQPQH
>TRBV28
ASSTPALGVAYGYT
>TRBV25-1
ASNPGRASGANVLT
>TRBV6-4
ASSVERGGAYGYT
>TRBV2
ASSAEGAGANVLT
>TRBV5-4
ATASGVSYEQY
>TRBV19
ASMNGLSSYNEQF
>TRBV4-1
ASSRDRGAVQF
>TRBV28
ASFSPTGTGFNYGYT
>TRBV4-1
ASSQDSGRGRSGGYT
>TRBV7-6
ASSLGQGGNSYEQY
>TRBV5-1
ASSLGGGTAGELF
>TRBV5-1
ASSLSLAGRYEQY
>TRBV6-5
ASSSWVSRSPLH
>TRBV19
ASSPRGRGGPYEQY
>TRBV28
ASSWTQQSPLH
>TRBV7-8
ASSLASLGGYT
>TRBV7-2
ASSLALGGGSDTQY
>TRBV7-2
ASSLRLSQETQY
>TRBV7-9
ASSSSYGPTRLYNEQF
>TRBV5-4
ASSLAGDRNTEAF
>TRBV18
ASSRDRGGNYGYT
>TRBV5-1
ASSLVPGRTSGRTTDTQY
>TRBV7-9
ASSLRMTSDTGDIQY
>TRBV2
ASSPPVRGSPLH
>TRBV7-9
ASSFGRSVNTEAF
>TRBV6-6
ASSSRTGLNTEAF
>TRBV28
ASSLLSPGLAVPDTQY
>TRBV10-3
AISEGALVSSYNEQF
>TRBV7-2
ASSLVAGGTYEQY
>TRBV7-2
ASSLYKAGTPRETQY
>TRBV4-3
ASSQDPGSERWTGELF
>TRBV7-3
ASSLMSGSYEQY
>TRBV15
ATSRGNRETQY
>TRBV27
ASSLFPNQPQH
>TRBV6-6
ASSLVDGTQEQF
>TRBV6-1
ASVGTGGFYEQY
>TRBV28
ASSLRRGVTTEAF
>TRBV7-6
ASSFQGETQY